This TCR beta chain comes out of a study of identical twins. Study-wide results and limits: Insertion counts were lower in abundant cord blood beta clonotypes, a trend that memory repertoires did not show. Conclusions leaned on cross-sectional statistical analysis and did not track the same donors over time.

In regard to this clonotype: Its antigen is currently unknown.

TCRdb re-derived calls from the 5' RACE reads in MiXCR, one entry per CDR3 protein. The sample comprises approximately 700,000 distinct CDR3 sequences, about 18% of which are singletons, and around 12% rests with the top ten. The V gene end was trimmed by 5 bases and the J gene end by 6 bases; junction bases not matched to a gene: 9. The CDR3 consists of 16 residues. Germline V lookup: CDR1 SGHVS, CDR2 FNYEAQ. This same sample was also taken into another study, of T cells expressing NK-cell markers.

The chain joins TRBV7-6 to TRBJ2-1, with 11 bases lining up with TRBD2. What was sequenced was PBMCs. The sequence came from a young woman in good health. CDR3 amino acids: CASSPLTSGVSNEQFF. The CDR3 nucleotides read TGTGCCAGCAGCCCCTTGACTAGCGGGGTTAGCAATGAGCAGTTCTTC.